What follows are 5 T cell receptor beta chains derived from one specimen sequenced in a study of tumor-infiltrating lymphocytes in primary liver carcinoma. The input was around 530 ng total RNA; TCR beta cDNA was made from it with a constant-region primer. Construction of TCR beta libraries relied on three successive nested multiplex PCR rounds employing slightly modified ARM-PCR. Researchers ran the first two PCR rounds for roughly 10 cycles each with TRBV1-TRBV30 forward primers and a C-beta reverse primer. TCRdb reprocessed the multiplex PCR reads via MiXCR and lists one record per CDR3 protein. The sample holds about 310,000 distinct CDR3 sequences, nearly 60% seen once. The blood RNA (from unsorted whole blood) was obtained, and germline DNA was also extracted. The specimen was peripheral blood. The receptor set was obtained from a woman in her thirties with primary liver carcinoma and hepatitis B virus infection.

Notes on this clonotype: The junction departs from germline at one end; a sequencing error may be responsible. The chain joins TRBV4-1 to TRBJ1-6, with no clear D. Germline V gene lookup returns CDR1 MGHRA and CDR2 YSYEKL. The CDR3 sequence is 16 residues long. CDR3: CASSQDGFRSNSSLHF. The CDR3 coding sequence is TGCGCCAGCAGCCAGGACGGTTTTAGGTCCAATTCATCCCTCCACTTT.

J is TRBJ1-2 and V is TRBV6-1; 7 nucleotides agree with TRBD1. The CDR3 loop spans 16 amino acids. Germline V lookup: CDR1 MNHNS, CDR2 SASEGT. V was pared by 2 bases and J by 6 bases, with 12 bases of the junction left unmatched. This CDR3 reads CASSESGRQGQNGYTF. DNA of the CDR3: TGTGCCAGCAGTGAAAGTGGTCGACAGGGCCAGAATGGCTACACCTTC.

This clonotype showed up many times. This sequence joins TRBV6-6 and TRBJ2-1; TRBD1 aligns across 11 bases. Germline V lookup: CDR1 MNHNY, CDR2 SVGAGI (reference sequence). V shed 5 bases, J shed 6 bases, and the junction held 3 bases outside the gene matches. CDR3 length equals 14 residues. The CDR3 region is CASSDGTGGNEQFF. The DNA of the CDR3 is TGTGCCAGCAGTGACGGGACAGGGGGCAATGAGCAGTTCTTC.

As to this clonotype: The junction shows a germline mismatch at one end, possibly a read error. The rearrangement links TRBV11-2 to TRBJ2-3, with D perhaps matching TRBD1 or TRBD2 (7 bases each). The V gene's germline CDR1 is SGHAT and CDR2 FQNNGV. CDR3 length equals 16 residues. The CDR3 protein is CAGRHSGRGRKDTQYF. The CDR3 region has the DNA TGTGCCGGCAGACACTCGGGGAGGGGGCGGAAAGATACGCAGTATTTT.

With respect to this clonotype: The conserved phenylalanine or tryptophan is not found at the CDR3 terminus, so this likely reflects a read error. The rearrangement links TRBV11-2 to TRBJ2-5; D is unclear. CDR1 is SGHAT, CDR2 FQNNGV, per germline. CDR3 length equals 13 residues. CDR3 protein: CAGSLSHKETQYI. The CDR3 DNA is TGTGCCGGCAGCTTAAGTCACAAAGAGACCCAGTACATC.